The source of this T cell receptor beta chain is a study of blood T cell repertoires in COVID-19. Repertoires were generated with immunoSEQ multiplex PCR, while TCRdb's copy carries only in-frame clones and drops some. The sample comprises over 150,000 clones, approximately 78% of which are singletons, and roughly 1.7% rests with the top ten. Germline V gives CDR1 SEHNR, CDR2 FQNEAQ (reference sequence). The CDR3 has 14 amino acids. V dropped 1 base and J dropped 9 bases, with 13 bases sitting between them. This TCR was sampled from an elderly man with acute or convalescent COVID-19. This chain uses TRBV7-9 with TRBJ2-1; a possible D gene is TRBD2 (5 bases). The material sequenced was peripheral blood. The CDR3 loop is CASSLVSPAGEQFF. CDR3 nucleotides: TGTGCCAGCAGCTTAGTTTCCCCCGCGGGTGAGCAGTTCTTC. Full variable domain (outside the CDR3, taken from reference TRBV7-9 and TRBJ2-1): DTGVSQNPRHKITKRGQNVTFRCDPISEHNRLYWYRQTLGQGPEFLTYFQNEAQLEKSRLLSDRFSAERPKGSFSTLEIQRTEQGDSAMYLCASSLVSPAGEQFFGPGTRLTVL.